This TCR beta chain was documented in a study of blood T cells in healthy people across ages. Overall study context: With template switching, about one barcoded beta molecule was captured per two T cells.

This clonotype appeared many times. Its antigen remains unidentified. Notes on the study in general: More naive CD4+ cells and higher diversity were found in long-lived than in aged donors. Per million T cells, TCR beta diversity dropped about linearly as age rose.

Together with a sample-barcoded 5' primer, a J-beta primer mix was included in a second PCR lasting roughly 6 to 12 cycles. Every single cDNA molecule received a tag from a template-switch adaptor with 12 random nucleotides. TCRdb called the 5' RACE reads again in MiXCR, with one record for every CDR3 protein. The sample carries fewer than 650,000 distinct CDR3 sequences, about 27% recorded once. The CDR3 has 15 residues. V lost 2 bases, J lost 4 bases, and 14 bases lay in between. Germline-derived CDR1 and CDR2 are SGHVS and FNYEAQ. These data were also filed under a second study, of T cells of mothers and their children.

The chain employs TRBV7-6 and TRBJ2-5, with no clear D. The sequence came from a boy between 2 and 10 years old in good health. What was sequenced was blood. As DNA, the CDR3 is TGTGCCAGCAGCTTAAGCAGGATTGCGGTAGAGACCCAGTACTTC. It codes for CASSLSRIAVETQYF.